The clone carrying this TCR beta chain has a single count. The antigen is not known. This sample is drawn from a study of cytomegalovirus exposure and HLA in healthy donors. Looked up from germline, CDR1 is SEHNR and CDR2 is FQNEAQ (reference sequence). This CDR3 has 14 amino acids. Trimming took off 2 bases at V and 4 bases at J, with 8 bases between the two ends. The study's findings and limits: Presence/absence comparisons presumed near-even sequencing depth among donors. The study reported that TCR beta sequences accurately predicted HLA-A and HLA-B alleles in most subjects. Association of 15,000 to 20,000 TCR beta sequences with HLA alleles was found at 0.05 false discovery rate in a later analysis. For TCR beta chains, V- and J-gene trimming was later linked to a missense DCLRE1C variant.

PCR involved 60 Vbeta and 13 Jbeta primers. Clones were sequenced by immunoSEQ multiplex PCR, and TCRdb holds only the in-frame ones, with some missing. The sample yields around 150,000 clones, around 84% seen once. Sequencing was done on a sample of PBMCs. The origin of this receptor is a male donor in good health and CMV-seropositive. The J gene is TRBJ1-4, the V gene TRBV7-9; TRBD1 is a possible D gene (6 bases). The chain's CDR3 is CASSLKGGNEKLFF. The CDR3 region has the DNA TGTGCCAGCAGCTTAAAAGGGGGTAATGAAAAACTGTTTTTT.